Here is one T cell receptor beta chain with its context. The junction shows a germline mismatch at one end, possibly a read error. CDR3 length: 16 residues. The germline V gene encodes CDR1 MNHNS and CDR2 SASEGT. This sample was included in a study of tumor and adjacent non-tumor tissue in lung cancer. TCRbeta libraries were built with three rounds of nested PCR, modified from ARM-PCR. TCRdb processed the multiplex PCR reads anew with MiXCR; each CDR3 protein has one entry. Of 60,000 to 85,000 distinct CDR3 sequences in the sample, around 75% were seen once. RNA was extracted from bulk tissue without any cell sorting.

The chain has TRBV6-1 and TRBJ2-1; D perhaps matches TRBD2 (6 bases). This clonotype originated in a woman aged 50 to 65 with non-small cell lung cancer. Sequencing was carried out using lung tumor tissue. CDR3 nucleotides: TGTGCTAGCAGCGAAGAGGGCGGGACGCCCTACAATGAGCAGTTCTTC. This sequence encodes CASSEEGGTPYNEQFF.